This TCR beta chain was recovered during a study of T cell responses to AZD1222 COVID-19 vaccine. Researchers grouped second doses given at about 4 or about 12 weeks into one pool. CDR3 length: 13 amino acids. Germline lookup yields CDR1 SEHNR and CDR2 FQNEAQ (reference sequence). The repertoire was sequenced with immunoSEQ multiplex PCR; TCRdb's copy has only in-frame clones and lacks some. This sample has about 120,000 clones, with 87% found just once. The sequence derives from an adult who received the AZD1222 COVID-19 vaccine. The specimen comprised peripheral blood, sampled 28 days after the second AZD1222 dose. The rearrangement uses TRBV7-9 and TRBJ1-6, with D uncertain. The CDR3 here is CTVSGDYNSPLHF. CDR3 nucleotide sequence: TGTACCGTGTCCGGGGACTATAATTCACCCCTCCACTTT.